The 32 T cell receptor beta chains below all came from one sample that was sequenced in a study of blood T cell repertoires in COVID-19. Libraries were prepared by immunoSEQ multiplex PCR; TCRdb keeps only in-frame clonotypes and omits some of them. The profile shows about 210,000 clones, 84% of them singletons. The source material was peripheral blood. The origin of the receptors is a woman of 80 years or more with COVID-19, enrolled during active disease.

V gene TRBV5-5 combines with J gene TRBJ1-3, with D possibly matching TRBD1 (5 bases). V was pared by 1 base and J by 10 bases, with 18 bases between. This CDR3 has 15 residues. Per the germline V gene, CDR1 is SGHKS and CDR2 is YYEKEE (reference sequence). The CDR3 region has the DNA TGTGCCAGCAGCTTGCAGGCAGGGTCGGTTAGGACCATATATTTT. Its protein product is CASSLQAGSVRTIYF.

The rearrangement uses TRBV5-6 and TRBJ1-3; 7 nucleotides agree with TRBD1. Germline CDR1 SGHDT, CDR2 YYEEEE. V gave up 0 bases and J gave up 4 bases; unmatched junction bases: 7. The CDR3 extends over 16 amino acids. As DNA, the CDR3 is TGTGCCAGCAGCTTGGAAGGCAGGGGGTACGGAAACACCATATATTTT. This sequence encodes CASSLEGRGYGNTIYF.

V and J are TRBV25-1 and TRBJ1-2; 12 bases agree with TRBD1. This CDR3 is built from 14 residues. Germline V gene sequence: CDR1 MGHDK, CDR2 SYGVNS. V lost 6 bases, J lost 4 bases, and 3 bases stayed unmatched. CDR3 sequence: CASRGQGAVYGYTF. The DNA for the CDR3 is TGTGCCAGCAGGGGACAGGGGGCAGTCTATGGCTACACCTTC.

This clone was recorded once. The chain links TRBV10-3 to TRBJ2-2; D is ambiguous. V was clipped by 0 bases and J by 1 base, with 3 bases between them. The CDR3 is 14 amino acids. In germline, CDR1 is ENHRY, CDR2 SYGVKD. Here the CDR3 reads CAISESQNTGELFF. The CDR3 DNA is TGTGCCATCAGTGAGTCACAGAACACCGGGGAGCTGTTTTTT.

The chain links TRBV30 to TRBJ2-7; D gene ambiguous. The CDR3 has 13 amino acids. Trimming removed 1 base at V and 4 bases at J, with 11 bases between. Looked up from germline, CDR1 is GTSNPN and CDR2 is SVGIG (reference sequence). This CDR3 reads CAWSELPTYEQYF. The CDR3 DNA reads TGTGCCTGGAGTGAGCTTCCAACTTACGAGCAGTACTTC.

This chain uses TRBV7-6 with TRBJ2-7; 11 positions match TRBD2. This CDR3 is 18 amino acids long. With 0 bases clipped from V and 2 bases from J, the junction kept 9 bases outside the gene matches. In germline, CDR1 is SGHVS, CDR2 FNYEAQ. The CDR3 DNA sequence: TGTGCCAGCAGCTTAGCGGGGATACTAGCGGGGGCAACCTACGAGCAGTACTTC. Its translation: CASSLAGILAGATYEQYF.

The chain joins TRBV10-3 to TRBJ1-1, with D perhaps TRBD1 (6 bases). Germline CDR1 ENHRY, CDR2 SYGVKD. V was clipped by 4 bases and J by 1 base, with 13 bases between them. The CDR3 is 15 residues long. CDR3 in amino acids: CAISAGVGTNTEAFF. CDR3 nucleotide sequence: TGTGCCATCAGTGCAGGGGTTGGGACGAACACTGAAGCTTTCTTT.

The chain is built from TRBV29-1 and TRBJ1-5, with 10 bases aligning to TRBD1. The J segment lost 3 bases and the V segment lost 5 bases, leaving 7 bases of the junction unmatched. The germline gives CDR1 SQVTM, CDR2 ANQGSEA. The CDR3 loop spans 15 amino acids. The chain's CDR3 is CSVSKGQGSNQPQHF. In DNA form, the CDR3 reads TGCAGCGTTTCTAAGGGACAGGGGTCCAATCAGCCCCAGCATTTT.

The V and J genes are TRBV28 and TRBJ2-5; 7 bases agree with TRBD1. The CDR3 runs to 15 residues. Germline CDR1 MDHEN, CDR2 SYDVKM. With V trimmed by 8 bases and J by 5 bases, 14 bases remained unmatched. The CDR3 DNA follows: TGTGCCAGCTTCACAAGACAGGGTATGGTTGAGACCCAGTACTTC. It encodes CASFTRQGMVETQYF.

This clone was seen ten or more times. The V gene is TRBV4-1, the J gene TRBJ1-5, with TRBD1 matching over 10 bases. The germline gives CDR1 MGHRA, CDR2 YSYEKL. V shed 0 bases and J 9 bases; nucleotides not matched to a gene: 5. The CDR3 spans 15 residues. The CDR3 DNA reads as TGCGCCAGCAGCCAAGATGCGACAGGGGGCTTGCCCCAGCATTTT. This translates into CASSQDATGGLPQHF.

The rearrangement uses TRBV5-1 and TRBJ2-2, with D possibly TRBD2 on 6 matching bases. V lost 4 bases to trimming and J lost 6 bases, with 16 bases between them. CDR1 is SGHRS and CDR2 is YFSETQ in the germline V gene. This CDR3 spans 15 amino acids. CDR3 sequence: CASSHARRAAGELFF. The CDR3 DNA reads as TGCGCCAGCAGCCATGCCAGGAGGGCCGCCGGGGAGCTGTTTTTT.

The genes are TRBV24-1 and TRBJ2-3, with 9 bases that match TRBD2. The germline gives CDR1 KGHDR, CDR2 SFDVKD. The CDR3 consists of 14 residues. Germline trimming cut 9 bases from V and 3 bases from J; bases unmatched to any gene: 6. The CDR3 DNA reads as TGTGCCACCGGTCGGAGCGGGAGGACAGATACGCAGTATTTT. Translated: CATGRSGRTDTQYF.

This chain joins TRBV19 and TRBJ1-4, with D hard to call. V lost 10 bases and J lost 11, with 17 bases in between. CDR1 and CDR2 (germline): LNHDA, SQIVND (reference sequence). The CDR3 contains 12 residues. This chain's CDR3 is CATHSLQQKLFF. As DNA, the CDR3 is TGTGCCACCCACAGTCTCCAGCAGAAACTGTTTTTT.

CDR3 in DNA: TGTGCCAGCAGTGAAGACAGGGTCACAGATACGCAGTATTTT. Translating gives CASSEDRVTDTQYF. The V gene is TRBV6-1, the J gene TRBJ2-3, with TRBD1 as a possible D gene (6 bases). With 1 base removed from V and 2 bases from J, the gap between germline ends came to 7 bases. This CDR3 is built from 14 residues. Germline CDR1 MNHNS, CDR2 SASEGT.

This clone was recorded only once. This chain joins TRBV19 and TRBJ2-4; possible D gene TRBD1, 6 bases. The V end was cut by 1 base, the J end by 0 bases, with 10 bases between. This CDR3 is built from 16 residues. The germline V gene encodes CDR1 LNHDA and CDR2 SQIVND (reference sequence). This CDR3 is CASSIGQGSAKNIQYF. The CDR3 DNA reads TGTGCCAGTAGTATAGGTCAGGGGTCAGCCAAAAACATTCAGTACTTC.

The chain couples TRBV12-3 or TRBV12-4 to TRBJ2-1; no firm D call. Trimming removed 3 bases at V and 5 bases at J, with 8 bases between. The CDR3 spans 13 residues. The CDR3 spells CASSFHGDNEQFF. The CDR3 region has the DNA TGTGCCAGCAGTTTCCACGGAGACAATGAGCAGTTCTTC.

For the CDR3, the DNA is TGTGCCAGCAGAAAACAGGGGGCGCCTGAAAAACTGTTTTTT. Translating gives CASRKQGAPEKLFF. This rearrangement joins TRBV27 to TRBJ1-4; 9 bases fit TRBD1. In germline, CDR1 is MNHEY, CDR2 SMNVEV (reference sequence). V was pared by 6 bases and J by 7 bases, with 6 bases of the junction left unmatched. The CDR3 is 14 residues long.

The chain couples TRBV3-1 (or the pseudogene TRBV3-2) to TRBJ1-2, with TRBD1 identical over 7 bases. V lost 4 bases to trimming and J lost 5 bases; unmatched junction nucleotides: 7. Per germline, CDR1 LGHDT and CDR2 YNNKEL (reference sequence). This CDR3 is 14 amino acids long. Written as DNA, the CDR3 is TGTGCCAGCAGCCCATCCGGGACAGATTATGGCTACACCTTC. Protein: CASSPSGTDYGYTF.

CDR3 protein: CASSHPGQGGTEAFF. In DNA, the CDR3 is TGCGCCAGCAGCCACCCCGGACAGGGGGGAACTGAAGCTTTCTTT. This chain joins TRBV4-1 and TRBJ1-1; 10 nucleotides align to TRBD1. V trimming: 3 bases; J trimming: 5 bases; junction bases outside the gene matches: 6. CDR1 MGHRA and CDR2 YSYEKL come from the germline V gene. The length of the CDR3 is 15 residues.

This sequence joins TRBV28 and TRBJ2-3; D uncertain. Germline CDR1 MDHEN, CDR2 SYDVKM. The CDR3 has 12 amino acids. The V end lost 3 bases, the J end lost 3 bases, and 4 bases lay between the germline ends. The CDR3 DNA reads as TGTGCCAGCAGTTTTTATACAGATACGCAGTATTTT. Protein sequence: CASSFYTDTQYF.

The chain has TRBV6-5 and TRBJ1-1, with D tentatively TRBD1 (5 bases). Between the trimmed V and J ends, which lost 2 bases and 1 base, there was a span of 8 bases. This CDR3 is built from 14 residues. The germline V gene encodes CDR1 MNHEY and CDR2 SVGAGI. CDR3 region: CASSYTGTNTEAFF. In nucleotides, the CDR3 is TGTGCCAGCAGTTACACAGGAACGAACACTGAAGCTTTCTTT.

The CDR3 here is CASSLDASGSGEQYF. CDR3 in DNA: TGCGCCAGCAGCTTGGACGCTAGCGGGAGTGGCGAGCAGTACTTC. The rearrangement uses TRBV5-1 and TRBJ2-7; 10 nucleotides align to TRBD2. Trimming cost V 0 bases and J 6 bases; bases outside gene matches: 6. Per germline, CDR1 SGHRS and CDR2 YFSETQ. The CDR3 length is 15 residues.

This rearrangement joins TRBV7-9 to TRBJ2-2; TRBD2 aligns across 7 bases. Germline CDR1 and CDR2: SEHNR and FQNEAQ (reference sequence). CDR3 length: 18 amino acids. V dropped 4 bases and J dropped 0; count of bases not matched to a gene: 11. The CDR3 nucleotides are TGTGCCAGCAGCTCCCCAGCGGGAAGTCTTTCGAACACCGGGGAGCTGTTTTTT. Encoded protein: CASSSPAGSLSNTGELFF.

This rearrangement joins TRBV7-2 to TRBJ2-2, with D possibly being TRBD1 (5 bases). V lost 7 bases and J lost 6, with 12 bases in between. The CDR3 is 13 residues long. CDR1 is SGHTA and CDR2 is FQGNSA in the germline V gene. The chain's CDR3 is CASKGRRAGELFF. CDR3 coding DNA: TGTGCCAGCAAGGGGCGCCGGGCCGGGGAGCTGTTTTTT.

The chain combines TRBV3-1 (or the pseudogene TRBV3-2) with TRBJ1-1, with D possibly being TRBD1 (6 bases). CDR1 and CDR2 from the germline V gene are LGHDT and YNNKEL (reference sequence). V lost 2 bases and J 3 bases, leaving 13 bases between the germline ends. CDR3 length equals 15 residues. CDR3 nucleotides: TGTGCCAGCAGCCAACGGGCGGGGGCGCACACTGAAGCTTTCTTT. It encodes CASSQRAGAHTEAFF.

This clone was seen just once. Distinct nucleotide sequences in the sample also encode this CDR3. This chain joins TRBV15 and TRBJ1-4, with D possibly being TRBD1 (6 bases). V lost 5 bases to trimming and J lost 7 bases, with 11 bases between them. This CDR3 is built from 13 residues. Germline V gives CDR1 LNHNV, CDR2 YYDKDF (reference sequence). CDR3 loop: CATSRDRSEKLFF. Written as DNA, the CDR3 is TGTGCCACCAGCCGTGACAGGTCTGAAAAACTGTTTTTT. Based on the CDR3 plus reference TRBV15 and TRBJ1-4, the full variable domain is DAMVIQNPRYQVTQFGKPVTLSCSQTLNHNVMYWYQQKSSQAPKLLFHYYDKDFNNEADTPDNFQSRRPNTSFCFLDIRSPGLGDTAMYLCATSRDRSEKLFFGSGTQLSVL.

The chain employs TRBV7-2 and TRBJ2-7; 7 nucleotides align to TRBD2. The CDR3 spans 15 residues. Looked up from germline, CDR1 is SGHTA and CDR2 is FQGNSA. Trimming took 5 bases from V and 2 from J; bases not matched to a gene: 9. The chain's CDR3 is CASSARGGGPYEQYF. The CDR3 DNA reads as TGTGCCAGCAGCGCCCGCGGGGGAGGCCCCTACGAGCAGTACTTC.

The rearrangement joins TRBV27 to TRBJ1-1; 7 bases map to TRBD1. V was pared by 4 bases and J by 0 bases, with 5 bases of the junction left unmatched. Germline V lookup: CDR1 MNHEY, CDR2 SMNVEV (reference sequence). The CDR3 is 15 amino acids. CDR3 loop: CASSSTGAVNTEAFF. CDR3 nucleotide sequence: TGTGCCAGCAGTTCCACAGGGGCGGTGAACACTGAAGCTTTCTTT.

The V gene is TRBV3-1 (or the pseudogene TRBV3-2), the J gene TRBJ2-2; 8 bases line up with TRBD2. The ends lost 5 bases at V and 3 bases at J; junction bases unmatched: 14. The V gene's germline CDR1 is LGHDT and CDR2 YNNKEL (reference sequence). The CDR3 is 18 amino acids. The CDR3 coding sequence is TGTGCCAGCAGCTCCGGTCGGGGTAGCGGGGCCTACACCGGGGAGCTGTTTTTT. Translating gives CASSSGRGSGAYTGELFF.

The V call is TRBV19, the J call TRBJ2-2; possibly TRBD1 for D (5 bases). CDR3 length equals 14 residues. CDR1 and CDR2 from the germline V gene are LNHDA and SQIVND (reference sequence). Trimming left V 3 bases short and J 3 bases short, with 8 bases between. The CDR3 loop reads CASSIGRDTGELFF. CDR3 bases: TGTGCCAGTAGTATTGGCAGGGACACCGGGGAGCTGTTTTTT.

The CDR3 nucleotides read TGTGCCAGCACTTTCACAGCTCAAGAGACCCAGTACTTC. Amino acids: CASTFTAQETQYF. The J gene is TRBJ2-5, the V gene TRBV2; D unclear. V lost 7 bases, J lost 2 bases, and 11 bases lay in between. The CDR3 covers 13 residues. CDR1 and CDR2 from the germline V gene are SNHLY and FYNNEI. Combining the CDR3 with reference TRBV2 and TRBJ2-5 gives the whole variable domain EPEVTQTPSHQVTQMGQEVILRCVPISNHLYFYWYRQILGQKVEFLVSFYNNEISEKSEIFDDQFSVERPDGSNFTLKIRSTKLEDSAMYFCASTFTAQETQYFGPGTRLLVL.

The chain uses TRBV7-2 and TRBJ2-4, with D possibly matching TRBD1 (5 bases). The CDR3 contains 13 residues. Germline assignment: CDR1 SGHTA and CDR2 FQGNSA. Trimming left V 5 bases short and J 6 bases short, with 11 bases between. The CDR3 nucleotides are TGTGCCAGCAGCCCGGAGACAGCAAACATTCAGTACTTC. Translating gives CASSPETANIQYF. Together with reference TRBV7-2 and TRBJ2-4, the CDR3 gives the full variable domain: GAGVSQSPSNKVTEKGKDVELRCDPISGHTALYWYRQSLGQGLEFLIYFQGNSAPDKSGLPSDRFSAERTGGSVSTLTIQRTQQEDSAVYLCASSPETANIQYFGAGTRLSVL.